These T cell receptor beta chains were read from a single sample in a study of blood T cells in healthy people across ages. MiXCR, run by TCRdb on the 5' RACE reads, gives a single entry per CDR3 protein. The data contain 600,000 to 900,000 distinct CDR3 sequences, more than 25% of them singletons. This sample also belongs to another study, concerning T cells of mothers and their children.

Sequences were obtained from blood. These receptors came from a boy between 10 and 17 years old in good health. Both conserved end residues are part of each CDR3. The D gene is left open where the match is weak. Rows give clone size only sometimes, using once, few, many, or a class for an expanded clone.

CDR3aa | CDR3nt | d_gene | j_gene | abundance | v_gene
CSATGQGLSSYEQYF | TGCAGTGCAACCGGACAGGGCCTCAGCTCCTACGAGCAGTACTTC | TRBD1 | TRBJ2-7 | . | TRBV20-1
CASTGAPNTGELFF | TGTGCCAGTACTGGGGCCCCGAACACCGGGGAGCTGTTTTTT | . | TRBJ2-2 | few | TRBV19
CASSERRDTPNEKLFF | TGTGCCAGCAGTGAACGAAGGGACACCCCTAATGAAAAACTGTTTTTT | . | TRBJ1-4 | few | TRBV6-1
CASSPSLLSYEQYF | TGTGCCAGCAGCCCTAGCCTCCTGTCCTACGAGCAGTACTTC | . | TRBJ2-7 | . | TRBV14
CASSSLQGGEQYF | TGTGCCAGCAGCTCCCTTCAGGGAGGGGAGCAGTACTTC | TRBD2 | TRBJ2-7 | . | TRBV5-5
CALARTSGGYHNEQFF | TGTGCCCTAGCTCGGACTAGCGGGGGTTACCACAATGAGCAGTTCTTC | TRBD2 | TRBJ2-1 | . | TRBV30
CASSLGNVLTF | TGTGCCAGCAGTCTGGGAAACGTCCTGACTTTC | . | TRBJ2-6 | . | TRBV12-3/TRBV12-4
CASSQGRGYLGF | TGTGCCAGCAGCCAAGGTCGAGGGTACCTTGGGTTC | . | TRBJ2-7 | . | TRBV3-1
CASSGDGLNTEAFF | TGTGCCAGCAGCGGTGACGGGTTGAACACTGAAGCTTTCTTT | . | TRBJ1-1 | once | TRBV9
CASSTTTGDAYEQYF | TGTGCCAGCAGCACTACCACAGGAGATGCCTACGAGCAGTACTTC | . | TRBJ2-7 | . | TRBV7-2
CASGQLSSGANVLTF | TGTGCCAGTGGACAGTTGAGCTCTGGGGCCAACGTCCTGACTTTC | . | TRBJ2-6 | . | TRBV6-1
CSASYTGMIYEQYF | TGCAGTGCCTCGTACACGGGTATGATCTACGAGCAGTACTTC | . | TRBJ2-7 | few | TRBV20-1
CSVLLGGGDAEAFF | TGCAGCGTGCTACTGGGGGGTGGGGACGCTGAAGCTTTCTTT | . | TRBJ1-1 | few | TRBV29-1
CASSASGTGESPLHF | TGTGCCAGCAGTGCGTCGGGGACAGGGGAATCACCCCTCCACTTT | TRBD1 | TRBJ1-6 | few | TRBV6-4
CASSPEGTRNYGYTF | TGCGCCAGCAGCCCCGAGGGGACCCGAAACTATGGCTACACCTTC | . | TRBJ1-2 | few | TRBV5-1
CASDLVGSQYF | TGTGCCAGCGATTTAGTCGGTTCCCAGTACTTC | . | TRBJ2-7 | . | TRBV2
CATSRGETTGSNSPLHF | TGTGCCACCAGCAGAGGAGAAACGACAGGGAGTAATTCACCCCTCCACTTT | TRBD1 | TRBJ1-6 | . | TRBV15
CASSKSGTSGNYNEQFF | TGTGCCAGCAGTAAGAGCGGGACTAGCGGGAACTACAATGAGCAGTTCTTC | TRBD2 | TRBJ2-1 | . | TRBV9
CSATDRGHEQYF | TGCAGCGCCACGGACAGGGGGCACGAGCAGTACTTC | TRBD1 | TRBJ2-7 | few | TRBV29-1
CASSLAGGPGGTDTQYF | TGTGCCAGCAGCTTAGCGGGAGGCCCTGGCGGCACAGATACGCAGTATTTT | TRBD2 | TRBJ2-3 | few | TRBV7-3
CASSVGMEQHVLTF | TGTGCCAGCAGCGTAGGAATGGAACAACACGTCCTGACTTTC | . | TRBJ2-6 | few | TRBV9
CASSEESGGQETQYF | TGTGCCAGCAGTGAGGAGTCGGGGGGACAAGAGACCCAGTACTTC | TRBD2 | TRBJ2-5 | few | TRBV6-1
CASSPTGGAGEKLFF | TGTGCCAGCAGCCCGACAGGGGGCGCTGGTGAAAAACTGTTTTTT | TRBD1 | TRBJ1-4 | . | TRBV7-9
CSARVPETQYF | TGCAGTGCTAGAGTGCCGGAGACCCAGTACTTC | . | TRBJ2-5 | . | TRBV20-1
CASTLAGWDTGELFF | TGTGCCAGCACTCTAGCGGGGTGGGACACCGGGGAGCTGTTTTTT | TRBD2 | TRBJ2-2 | . | TRBV19
CASSTWTFWAIAPYGYTF | TGTGCCAGCTCAACCTGGACATTCTGGGCTATCGCTCCGTATGGCTACACCTTC | . | TRBJ1-2 | few | TRBV18
CSVQTGRTQYF | TGCAGCGTTCAGACTGGTCGAACGCAGTATTTT | . | TRBJ2-3 | few | TRBV29-1
CASSVTSYSNQPQHF | TGTGCCAGCAGTGTTACGTCGTATAGCAATCAGCCCCAGCATTTT | . | TRBJ1-5 | few | TRBV2
CSAGTVRGNPGYTF | TGCAGTGCTGGGACCGTCAGGGGCAACCCTGGCTACACCTTC | . | TRBJ1-2 | . | TRBV20-1
CASSFPQGTSYEQYF | TGTGCCAGCAGTTTTCCTCAGGGGACATCCTACGAGCAGTACTTC | . | TRBJ2-7 | few | TRBV28
CATSRTSGGYNEQFF | TGTGCCACCAGCAGGACTAGCGGGGGTTACAATGAGCAGTTCTTC | TRBD2 | TRBJ2-1 | . | TRBV15
CASRRTSGGAGDTQYF | TGTGCCAGCAGACGGACTAGCGGGGGGGCGGGAGATACGCAGTATTTT | TRBD2 | TRBJ2-3 | . | TRBV6-6
CASSSSRTGREQFF | TGCGCCAGCAGCTCTAGCAGAACAGGCAGGGAGCAGTTCTTC | . | TRBJ2-1 | few | TRBV4-1
CASSLETAWQETQYF | TGCGCCAGCAGCTTGGAGACAGCATGGCAAGAGACCCAGTACTTC | . | TRBJ2-5 | . | TRBV5-1
CASSQPATGPLSSYNSPLHF | TGTGCCAGCAGCCAACCTGCGACAGGACCACTGAGCTCCTATAATTCACCCCTCCACTTT | . | TRBJ1-6 | few | TRBV7-9
CASSLEGAVSNQPQHF | TGTGCCAGCAGCTTAGAGGGAGCAGTTAGCAATCAGCCCCAGCATTTT | . | TRBJ1-5 | few | TRBV7-9